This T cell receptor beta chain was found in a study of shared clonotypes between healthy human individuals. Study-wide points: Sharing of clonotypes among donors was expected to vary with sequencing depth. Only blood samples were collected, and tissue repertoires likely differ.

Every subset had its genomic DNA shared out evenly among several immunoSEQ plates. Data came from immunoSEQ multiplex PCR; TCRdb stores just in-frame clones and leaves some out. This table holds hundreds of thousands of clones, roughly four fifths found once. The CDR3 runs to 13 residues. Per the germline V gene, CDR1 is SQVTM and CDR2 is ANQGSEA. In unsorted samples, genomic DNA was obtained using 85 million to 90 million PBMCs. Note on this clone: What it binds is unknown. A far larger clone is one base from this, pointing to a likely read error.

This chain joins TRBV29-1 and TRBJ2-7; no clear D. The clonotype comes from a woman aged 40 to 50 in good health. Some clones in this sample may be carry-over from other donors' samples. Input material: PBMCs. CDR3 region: CGVVIQSGHEQYF. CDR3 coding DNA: TGCGGCGTTGTCATCCAGAGTGGCCACGAGCAGTACTTC.